Described below is a single TCR beta chain sequence and its context. TCRdb's copy holds only in-frame clones and misses some; the assay was immunoSEQ multiplex PCR. Seen here are 20,000 to 30,000 clones, approximately 97% observed once, and the top ten hold 0.2%. Conventional CD4 T cells were sorted as CD4+CD127+ cells. Trimming took 0 bases from V and 5 from J, leaving 11 bases between them. The CDR3 has 15 amino acids. CDR1 and CDR2 from the germline V gene are LNHNV and YYDKDF (reference sequence). The data originate from a study of B cell selection in AIRE deficiency. Sequencing input: conventional CD4+ T cells sorted from PBMCs. The rearrangement uses TRBV15 and TRBJ1-5; TRBD1 is a possible D gene (5 bases). The TCR originated in a human donor with AIRE deficiency. CDR3 residues: CATSRDNAGDQPQHF. The CDR3 bases are TGTGCCACCAGCAGAGATAATGCGGGGGATCAGCCCCAGCATTTT.